This T cell receptor beta chain was identified during a study of regulatory T cells in long-lasting Graves disease. Time point denoted: newly diagnosed GD, antithyroid drugs for less than 3 months. From PBMCs, RNA was extracted and then used to make the TCR library. This clonotype was counted between two and nine times. Arm-PCR of CDR3 regions and iRepertoire HTBI primers were the basis on which TCR beta libraries were built. Via MiXCR, TCRdb re-called the multiplex PCR reads, giving one row per CDR3 protein. The table lists about half a million distinct CDR3 sequences, about 11% of them singletons. The germline V gene has CDR1 SGHVS and CDR2 FQNEAQ. V dropped 5 bases and J dropped 3 bases, with 23 bases sitting between them. The CDR3 is 18 residues long. The same specimen was also included in a second study, on T cells in Graves' hyperthyroidism and ophthalmopathy. That paper states: Uncontrolled infection, other autoimmune disease, pregnancy or lactation disqualified patients from enrolment.

This receptor was taken from a woman younger than 45 with Graves disease. The sequenced sample was peripheral blood mononuclear cells (PBMCs), obtained at new diagnosis, from a patient treated with antithyroid drugs. This chain links TRBV7-8 with TRBJ2-1; tentatively, D is TRBD2 (7 bases). This CDR3 is CASSHPLARGRGYNEQFF. The CDR3 DNA is TGTGCCAGCAGCCACCCACTAGCGAGGGGGAGAGGCTACAATGAGCAGTTCTTC. The full variable domain, its missing parts supplied by reference TRBV7-8 and TRBJ2-1, is GAGVSQSPRYKVAKRGQDVALRCDPISGHVSLFWYQQALGQGPEFLTYFQNEAQLDKSGLPSDRFFAERPEGSVSTLKIQRTQQEDSAVYLCASSHPLARGRGYNEQFFGPGTRLTVL.